This T cell receptor beta chain comes out of a study of CXCR3-negative and CXCR3-positive naive CD8 T cells. Notes on the study in general: Memory CD8+ cells showed much lower diversity, while both naive subsets displayed comparably high diversity. With respect to TRBV-TRBJ usage, naive CXCR3-negative and CXCR3-positive cells were similar; memory differed. Naive subsets did not differ in surface CD5, and the authors estimated TCR strength using properties of the TRB CDR3. Compared with CXCR3-negative naive cells, CXCR3-positive naive cells showed more hydrophobic TRB CDR3s.

5' RACE with UMI labels generated the TRB cDNA libraries. TCRdb derives one entry per CDR3 protein from the 5' RACE reads, leaving out DNA. The data show around 130,000 distinct CDR3 sequences, and the top ten clones hold 0.59%. As regards this clonotype: Its antigen remains unidentified.

Among CD8+ T cells, naive ones were CD45RO-CCR7+CD27+CD95-. The V gene's germline CDR1 is SNHLY and CDR2 FYNNEI. This CDR3 comprises 16 residues. This clonotype originated in a human donor in good health. Some clones in this sample may be carry-over from other donors' samples. This chain joins TRBV2 and TRBJ2-1; TCRdb reports TRBD1, a call that lacks DNA to check it against. The sequenced sample was naive CXCR3+ CD8+ T cells from blood. Documented subset: CD45RO-CCR7+CD27+CD95- naive CD8+ T cells expressing CXCR3 (TNR3+). The CDR3 loop reads CASSEEGRNVYNEQFF.